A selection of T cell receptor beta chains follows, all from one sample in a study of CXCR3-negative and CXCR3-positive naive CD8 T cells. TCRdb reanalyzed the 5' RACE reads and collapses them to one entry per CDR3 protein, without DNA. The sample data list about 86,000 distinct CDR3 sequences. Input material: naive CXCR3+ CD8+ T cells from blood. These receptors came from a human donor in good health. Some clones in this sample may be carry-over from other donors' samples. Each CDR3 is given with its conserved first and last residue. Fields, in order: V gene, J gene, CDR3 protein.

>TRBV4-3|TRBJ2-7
CASSQDSLAVTYEQYF
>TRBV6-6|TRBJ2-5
CASRKGPGPGETQYF
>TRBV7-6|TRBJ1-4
CASRPPGRLNEKLFF
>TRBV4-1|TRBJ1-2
CASSQAAGGGNGYTF
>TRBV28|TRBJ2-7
CASSFRGAAYEQYF
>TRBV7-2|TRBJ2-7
CASSLAEGLHYEQYF
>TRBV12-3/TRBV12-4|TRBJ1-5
CASSFSGRNQPQHF
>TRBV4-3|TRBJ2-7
CASSQVAGSYEQYF
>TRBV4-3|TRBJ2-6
CASSQSIGTDSLGANVLTF
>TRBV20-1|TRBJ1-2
CSARDKGANYGYTF
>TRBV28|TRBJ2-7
CASSPYRGHDEQYF
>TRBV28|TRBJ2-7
CASSLGTDYEQYF
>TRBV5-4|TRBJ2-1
CASSSTDAHNEQFF
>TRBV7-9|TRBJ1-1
CASSPGAEAFF
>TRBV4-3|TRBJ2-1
CASSQHGLSYNEQFF
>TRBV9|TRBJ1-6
CASSPGGGLGSPLHF
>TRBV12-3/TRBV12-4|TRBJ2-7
CASSPTLTYEQYF
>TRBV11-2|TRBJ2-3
CASSSTGWGTDTQYF
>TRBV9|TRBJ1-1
CASSGGGLAFF
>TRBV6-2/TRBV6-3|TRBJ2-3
CASSSLGGRTLWDTLYTDTQYF
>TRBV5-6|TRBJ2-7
CASSFGGTNYEQYF
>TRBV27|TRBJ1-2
CASSFYPGQGDGYTF
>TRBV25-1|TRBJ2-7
CASRGGVYEQYF
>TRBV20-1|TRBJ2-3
CSADDQGTHTQYF
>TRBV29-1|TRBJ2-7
CSIISGRNYEQYF
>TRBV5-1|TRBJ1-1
CASSSDTMNTEAFF
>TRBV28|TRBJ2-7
CASSFGGPYEQYF
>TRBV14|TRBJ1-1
CASSHVGENTEAFF
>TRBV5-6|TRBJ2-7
CASSLSDFEQYF
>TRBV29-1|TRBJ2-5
CSVEDLPGLAPETQYF
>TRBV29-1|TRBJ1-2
CSVGAGPLNYGYTF
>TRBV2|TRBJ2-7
CASSSSGGFYEQYF
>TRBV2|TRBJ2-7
CAGRDSSYEQYF
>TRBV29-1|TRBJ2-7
CGVELGNEQYF
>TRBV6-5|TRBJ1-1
CASRPGQVNTEAFF
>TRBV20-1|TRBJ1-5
CSARESGTNQPQHF
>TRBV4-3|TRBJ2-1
CASSAGTNEQFF
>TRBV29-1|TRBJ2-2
CSVQGGVGPTGELFF
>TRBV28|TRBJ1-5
CASSWTDNQPQHF
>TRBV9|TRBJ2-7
CASSVAGDTYEQYF
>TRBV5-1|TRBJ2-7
CASSLGVSGEQYF